This entry lists 8 T cell receptor beta chains sequenced from one sample in a study of breast tumors, draining lymph nodes, adjacent tissues. TCRdb redid the calling of the multiplex PCR reads with MiXCR, one entry per CDR3 protein. The sample holds approximately 19,000 distinct CDR3 sequences, roughly 50% seen once. Sequenced input: breast tumor tissue. The receptors were sampled from a female donor with breast cancer. Some clones in this sample may be carry-over from other donors' samples.

This clonotype was detected many times. Compared with germline, one end of the junction differs, possibly owing to a read error. The rearrangement uses TRBV6-4 and TRBJ2-1; 7 bases map to TRBD2. Germline-derived CDR1 and CDR2 are MRHNA and SNTAGT. This CDR3 comprises 13 residues. As DNA, the CDR3 is TGTGCCAGCAGTGACTCCACTAGCGCGGAACTTCTTTTC. Its translation is CASSDSTSAELLF.

This clonotype was recorded at least ten times. This chain connects TRBV5-1 to TRBJ2-1; 8 bases are shared with TRBD2. Trimming at V came to 0 bases and at J to 0 bases, leaving 11 bases not matched to a gene. From germline, CDR1 is SGHRS and CDR2 YFSETQ. This CDR3 has 19 residues. CDR3 in amino acids: CASSLGREGPTSSYNEQFF. In DNA, the CDR3 is TGCGCCAGCAGCTTGGGCCGGGAGGGCCCGACGAGCTCCTACAATGAGCAGTTCTTC.

The table lists this clonotype with many counts. This may arise from a read error, as a much more abundant clone is one base away. CDR3 nucleotides: TGCAGTGCTAGTCGGGGTTTCTCCTACACTGAGCAGTTCTTC. Its protein is CSASRGFSYTEQFF. The chain has TRBV20-1 and TRBJ2-1; possible D gene TRBD2, 5 bases. This CDR3 comprises 14 residues. The V gene's germline CDR1 is DFQATT and CDR2 SNEGSKA (reference sequence).

This clonotype was recorded many times. It may be a read error: a sequence one base away is much more abundant. The V call is TRBV7-2, the J call TRBJ1-2, with 9 bases aligning to TRBD1. The CDR3 loop spans 15 amino acids. Looked up from germline, CDR1 is SGHTA and CDR2 is FQGNSA. This CDR3 is CASSLGTGARYGYPF. DNA for the CDR3: TGTGCCAGCAGCTTAGGGACAGGGGCCCGCTATGGCTACCCCTTC.

Note on this clonotype: Its ends do not fully match the called genes, so a read error is possible. The V and J genes are TRBV7-7 and TRBJ2-1; D is uncertain. The V gene's germline CDR1 is SSHAT and CDR2 FNYEAQ (reference sequence). This CDR3 is built from 10 residues. The CDR3 region has the DNA TGTGCTAGCAGATACAATGAGCAGTTCTTC. Protein sequence: CASRYNEQFF.

Concerning this clonotype: Just one base apart from a much larger clone, this may be a read error. Given the absence of the conserved phenylalanine or tryptophan at the CDR3 end, a read error is likely. J is TRBJ2-7 and V is TRBV19, with 7 bases fitting TRBD1. The CDR3 runs 15 residues. Germline loops: CDR1 LNHDA, CDR2 SQIVND (reference sequence). CDR3 protein: CTSSIVGTANYEQYL. CDR3 sequence (DNA): TGTACCAGTAGTATAGTGGGGACAGCGAACTACGAGCAGTACCTC.

The chain employs TRBV29-1 and TRBJ2-3; 9 bases map to TRBD2. Trimming took 6 bases from V and 4 from J; bases not matched to a gene: 5. Germline V gives CDR1 SQVTM, CDR2 ANQGSEA. The CDR3 covers 13 residues. The CDR3 loop reads CSVGLAGSDTQYF. DNA of the CDR3: TGCAGCGTGGGGCTAGCGGGATCAGATACGCAGTATTTT.

The chain links TRBV7-9 to TRBJ2-1; TRBD2 matches 9 bases. Germline V gene data show CDR1 as SEHNR and CDR2 as FQNEAQ (reference sequence). Trimming cost V 5 bases and J 9 bases; bases outside gene matches: 5. CDR3 length equals 13 residues. The CDR3 is CASSRASGTEQFF. CDR3 DNA: TGTGCCAGCAGCCGGGCTAGCGGGACTGAGCAGTTCTTC. The full variable domain, rest sourced from reference TRBV7-9 and TRBJ2-1, is DTGVSQNPRHKITKRGQNVTFRCDPISEHNRLYWYRQTLGQGPEFLTYFQNEAQLEKSRLLSDRFSAERPKGSFSTLEIQRTEQGDSAMYLCASSRASGTEQFFGPGTRLTVL.